These T cell receptor beta chains were read from a single sample in a study of response to subunit inactivated influenza vaccine. TCRdb fed the RT-PCR reads into MiXCR, producing one record per CDR3 protein. The data hold almost 600,000 distinct CDR3 sequences, with about 14% observed a single time. This material consisted of PBMCs from blood, taken about 13 days after vaccination. Source of these receptors: a middle-aged man who received an inactivated influenza vaccine. Each CDR3 is given with its conserved first and last residue. Each record gives: D gene, V gene, clone size, J gene, CDR3 DNA, CDR3 protein. D genes are given only for firm matches. Size tells how often a clone was seen (once, few, many) or the class of an expanded clone, and some rows leave it out.

>-|TRBV27|few|TRBJ1-6
TGTGCCAGCAGCTCCGCGGGGGCTAATTCACCCCTCCACTTT
CASSSAGANSPLHF
>-|TRBV20-1|-|TRBJ2-5
TGCAGTGCTAGAGACCCACGTACCCAAGAGACCCAGTACTTC
CSARDPRTQETQYF
>TRBD2|TRBV3-1|-|TRBJ2-7
TGTGCCAGCAGCCAAGGGACTAGCGGGAGTGGCGAGCAGTACTTC
CASSQGTSGSGEQYF
>-|TRBV6-1|-|TRBJ1-2
TGTGCCAGCCGCCTGGCATCAGGGGATGGCTACACCTTC
CASRLASGDGYTF
>TRBD2|TRBV10-3|few|TRBJ2-1
TGTGCCATCAGTGCGGCAGGGCTAGCGGGAGAAGATGAGCAGTTCTTC
CAISAAGLAGEDEQFF
>-|TRBV6-5|few|TRBJ1-5
TGTGCCAGCAGTTACTCTTGGGGAAGCGGTCAGCCCCAGCATTTT
CASSYSWGSGQPQHF
>-|TRBV5-1|-|TRBJ2-7
TGCGCCAGCAGTACCGATACAGGGCAAGAGCAGTACTTC
CASSTDTGQEQYF
>-|TRBV15|-|TRBJ1-4
TGTGCCACCAGCAGAGCACGCGTTTCTAATGAAAAACTGTTTTTT
CATSRARVSNEKLFF
>-|TRBV20-1|few|TRBJ1-1
TGCAGTGCTAGAGATCGGGGAGGCCGAGCTTTCTTT
CSARDRGGRAFF
>-|TRBV6-5|-|TRBJ2-2
TGTGCCAGCAGTTACTCGTGGGGAGGCGGGGAGCTGTTTTTT
CASSYSWGGGELFF
>-|TRBV19|few|TRBJ2-3
TGTGCCAGTAGTATGCTCCAGAACCCTAGCACAGATACGCAGTATTTT
CASSMLQNPSTDTQYF
>-|TRBV7-2|many|TRBJ2-7
TGTGCCAGCAGCTTATTCTCCACAGGGTCCGAGCAGTACTTC
CASSLFSTGSEQYF
>-|TRBV20-1|few|TRBJ2-5
TGCAGTGCTAGGTTGGGTTCGGAGACCCAGTACTTC
CSARLGSETQYF
>TRBD1|TRBV18|many|TRBJ1-1
TGTGCCAGCTCACCACTCAGGGGGGGAGCTGAAGCTTTCTTT
CASSPLRGGAEAFF
>-|TRBV20-1|few|TRBJ1-5
TGCAGTGCTAGAGACAGTGGGCCCCGAAGCAATCAGCCCCAGCATTTT
CSARDSGPRSNQPQHF
>TRBD1|TRBV20-1|few|TRBJ1-1
TGCAGCATACAATTGAATGGACAGGCCGCCGCCGTCTTT
CSIQLNGQAAAVF
>-|TRBV2|-|TRBJ1-2
TGTGCCAGCAGTGAAGGGCAGGCCCTCGGAGGCTACACCTTC
CASSEGQALGGYTF
>-|TRBV12-3/TRBV12-4|-|TRBJ1-5
TGTGCCAGCAGAATGGGAACAGGGAGCCAGCCCCAGCATTTT
CASRMGTGSQPQHF
>-|TRBV7-6|-|TRBJ2-2
TGTGCCAGCAGCGGCCGGGAAACCGGGGAGCTGTTTTTT
CASSGRETGELFF
>-|TRBV20-1|few|TRBJ1-1
TGCAGTGCCCTCAACACGGGCGGGGTTGGCGCTGAAGCTTTCTTT
CSALNTGGVGAEAFF
>-|TRBV4-3|many|TRBJ1-1
TGCGCCAGCAGACAAGATGTGGGGCCGGGCACTGAAGCTTTCTTT
CASRQDVGPGTEAFF
>-|TRBV28|-|TRBJ2-7
TGTGCCATGAGCCCCGGGCTCCTCTCCTACGAGCAGTACTTC
CAMSPGLLSYEQYF
>TRBD2|TRBV20-1|few|TRBJ2-7
TGCAGTGCTTCCGGACTAGCGAACTCCTACGAGCAGTACTTC
CSASGLANSYEQYF
>-|TRBV3-1|-|TRBJ2-7
TGTGCCAGCAGCCAAGGTGGTTTAGTCGATTTCTACGAGCAGTACTTC
CASSQGGLVDFYEQYF
>-|TRBV28|-|TRBJ1-5
TGTGCCAGCAGTTTCCCCGGCGGAGATCAGCCCCAGCATTTT
CASSFPGGDQPQHF
>TRBD2|TRBV4-2|-|TRBJ2-1
TGTGCCAGCAGCCGAGGACTAGCAAATTTGGGCGATGAGCAGTTCTTC
CASSRGLANLGDEQFF
>TRBD2|TRBV20-1|few|TRBJ2-1
TGCAGTGCGGGATACAGCGGGACTAGCGTCCACAATGAGCAGTTCTTC
CSAGYSGTSVHNEQFF